This section outlines one T cell receptor beta chain sequence together with its context. Original analysis: Amplification from reference gene primers served as the basis for estimated nucleated cell counts. Profiling relied on immunoSEQ multiplex PCR, and the TCRdb table lists in-frame clones only, not all of them. That table gives V, J and clone size, and the DNA gave D and trimming. Found here are about 240,000 clones, about 70% of them singletons; the top ten hold around 3.2%. Germline CDR1 SGHKS, CDR2 YYEKEE (reference sequence). The CDR3 has 13 residues. V was clipped by 2 bases and J by 5 bases, with 8 bases between them. The data belong to a study of blood T cell repertoires in COVID-19. Whole-study context: Both acute and convalescent COVID-19 samples were obtained from the United States, Italy and Spain. From T cells, B-cell-depleted T cells, or PBMCs came the material, which was cDNA or gDNA.

This clonotype originated in a woman aged 80 or over with acute or convalescent COVID-19. Source material: peripheral blood. The gene calls are TRBV5-5 and TRBJ1-5; the D is unclear. CDR3 region: CASSFGGDQPQHF. In DNA, the CDR3 is TGTGCCAGCAGCTTTGGCGGAGATCAGCCCCAGCATTTT.